This T cell receptor (beta chain) was documented in a study of OX40 agonist ivuxolimab in advanced cancers. For the study at large: Participants could have had prior anti-PD-1, anti-PD-L1 or anti-CTLA-4 therapy, and less than 45% had some.

TCRdb keeps only in-frame clones here, not all; method: immunoSEQ multiplex PCR. The sample yields around 44,000 clones, 80% to 90% seen once. V gave up 4 bases and J gave up 2 bases, with 12 bases separating them. This CDR3 is 14 amino acids long. Looked up from germline, CDR1 is SGDLS and CDR2 is YYNGEE. At baseline, cycle 4 day 1, and cycle 7 day 1, blood was sampled. The V and J genes are TRBV9 and TRBJ1-2, with D maybe TRBD1 (5 bases). The receptor's source is an adult with an advanced solid tumor such as melanoma, head and neck, liver or kidney cancer. Sequences were derived from CD4+ or CD8+ T cells sorted from blood, sampled in a trial of the OX40 agonist ivuxolimab. CDR3: CASSREGLNYGYTF. The CDR3 nucleotides read TGTGCCAGCAGCCGGGAGGGGTTAAACTATGGCTACACCTTC.